This note documents a single T cell receptor beta chain sequence. The antigen is unknown. The repertoire was sequenced with immunoSEQ multiplex PCR; TCRdb's copy has only in-frame clones and lacks some. This table has tens of thousands of clones, roughly 82% appearing once. This specimen belongs to a study of OX40 agonist ivuxolimab in advanced cancers. Study-wide findings and caveats: Researchers did not establish what antigens the expanded peripheral T cells target.

Individuals having autoimmune disease history or systemic immunosuppression were not enrolled. V was cut by 5 bases and J by 4 bases, with 26 bases left in between. From germline, CDR1 is LNHDA and CDR2 SQIVND (reference sequence). The CDR3 runs 18 residues. This TCR came from an adult with an advanced solid tumor such as melanoma, head and neck, liver or kidney cancer. This specimen was CD4+ or CD8+ T cells sorted from blood, taken in a trial of the OX40 agonist ivuxolimab. The rearrangement joins TRBV19 to TRBJ1-2; TRBD1 might be the D (5 bases). DNA for the CDR3: TGTGCCAGTAGTGGAAATTTTGATGACCTACAGGAGCTCTATGGCTACACCTTC. It specifies CASSGNFDDLQELYGYTF.